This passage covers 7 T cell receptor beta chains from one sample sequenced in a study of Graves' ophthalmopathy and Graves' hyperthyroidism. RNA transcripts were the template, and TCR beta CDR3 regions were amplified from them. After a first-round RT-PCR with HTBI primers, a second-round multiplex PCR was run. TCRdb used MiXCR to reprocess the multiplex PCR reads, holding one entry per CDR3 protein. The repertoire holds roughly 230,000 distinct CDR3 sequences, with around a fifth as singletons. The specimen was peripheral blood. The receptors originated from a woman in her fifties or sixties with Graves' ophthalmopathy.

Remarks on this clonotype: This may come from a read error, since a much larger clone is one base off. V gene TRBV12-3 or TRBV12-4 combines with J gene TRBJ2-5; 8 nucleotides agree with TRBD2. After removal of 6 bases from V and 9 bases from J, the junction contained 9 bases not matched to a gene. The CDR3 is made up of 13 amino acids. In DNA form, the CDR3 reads TGTGCCAGCAGCCGAGGGGTGCGGGAGGCCCAGTACTTC. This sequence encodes CASSRGVREAQYF.

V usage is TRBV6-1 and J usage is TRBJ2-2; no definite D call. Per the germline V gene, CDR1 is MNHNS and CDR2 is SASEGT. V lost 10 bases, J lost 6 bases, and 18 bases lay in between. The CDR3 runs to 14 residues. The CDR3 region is CATEHPPLAGELFF. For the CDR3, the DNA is TGTGCCACGGAGCATCCTCCCCTGGCCGGGGAGCTGTTTTTT.

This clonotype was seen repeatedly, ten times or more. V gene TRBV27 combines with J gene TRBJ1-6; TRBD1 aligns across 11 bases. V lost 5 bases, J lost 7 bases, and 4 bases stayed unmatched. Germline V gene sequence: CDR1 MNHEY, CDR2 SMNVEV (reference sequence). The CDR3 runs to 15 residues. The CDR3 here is CASSPGDRGNSPLHF. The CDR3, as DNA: TGTGCCAGCAGTCCCGGGGACAGGGGGAATTCACCCCTCCACTTT.

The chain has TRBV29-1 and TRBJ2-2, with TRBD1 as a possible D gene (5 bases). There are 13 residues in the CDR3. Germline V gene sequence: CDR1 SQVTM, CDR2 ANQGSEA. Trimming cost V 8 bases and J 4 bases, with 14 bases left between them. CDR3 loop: CSMLGASTGELFF. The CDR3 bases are TGCAGCATGCTTGGGGCGAGCACCGGGGAGCTGTTTTTT.

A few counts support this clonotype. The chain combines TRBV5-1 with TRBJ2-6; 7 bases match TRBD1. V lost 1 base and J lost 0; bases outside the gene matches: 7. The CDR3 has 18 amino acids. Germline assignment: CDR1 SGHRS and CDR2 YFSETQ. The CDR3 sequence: CASSLSATGSSGANVLTF. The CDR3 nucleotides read TGCGCCAGCAGCTTGAGCGCGACAGGGAGCTCTGGGGCCAACGTCCTGACTTTC.

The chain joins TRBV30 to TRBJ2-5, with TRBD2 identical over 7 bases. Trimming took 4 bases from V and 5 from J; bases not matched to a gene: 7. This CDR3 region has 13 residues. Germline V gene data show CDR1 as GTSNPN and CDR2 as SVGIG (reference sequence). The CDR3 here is CAWNQRDGETQYF. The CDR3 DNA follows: TGTGCCTGGAATCAGCGGGACGGGGAGACCCAGTACTTC.

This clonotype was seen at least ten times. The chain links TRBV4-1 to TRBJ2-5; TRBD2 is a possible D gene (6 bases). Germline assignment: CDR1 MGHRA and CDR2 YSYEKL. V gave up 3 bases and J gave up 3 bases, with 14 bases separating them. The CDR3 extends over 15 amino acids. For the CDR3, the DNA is TGCGCCAGCAGCCATGGGGGAGGAGGGGAAGAGACCCAGTACTTC. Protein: CASSHGGGGEETQYF.